Each of the 25 T cell receptor beta chains below was sequenced from the same sample in a study of blood T cell repertoires in COVID-19. The assay was immunoSEQ multiplex PCR, and TCRdb's table has in-frame clones only and misses some. The sample lists 220,000 or so clones, around 81% occurring once. What was sequenced was peripheral blood. The receptors here all came from a woman aged 30 to 39 who had recovered from COVID-19.

V gene TRBV6-5 combines with J gene TRBJ2-1; D gene ambiguous. V lost 6 bases and J 9 bases, leaving 12 bases between the germline ends. The length of the CDR3 is 12 residues. CDR1 MNHEY and CDR2 SVGAGI come from the germline V gene. The CDR3 coding sequence is TGTGCCAGCAGGAAAACCTACGGTGAGCAGTTCTTC. Its translation: CASRKTYGEQFF.

The CDR3: CATLPRGGGSYEQYF. The CDR3 DNA reads as TGTGCCACTCTCCCCCGGGGCGGGGGCTCCTACGAGCAGTACTTC. The V gene is TRBV6-5, the J gene TRBJ2-7, with TRBD2 matching over 7 bases. CDR1 is MNHEY and CDR2 is SVGAGI in the germline V gene. V shed 10 bases, J shed 0 bases, and the junction held 12 bases outside the gene matches. This CDR3 contains 15 residues.

The chain combines TRBV6-6 with TRBJ1-2; 7 nucleotides match TRBD1. J was trimmed by 7 bases and V by 9 bases; bases with no gene match: 8. Germline assignment: CDR1 MNHNY and CDR2 SVGAGI (reference sequence). The CDR3 has 12 residues. CDR3 residues: CASTDRAFGYTF. DNA of the CDR3: TGTGCCAGTACAGACAGGGCGTTTGGCTACACCTTC.

The rearrangement links TRBV7-3 to TRBJ2-3; TRBD2 matches at 8 bases. V dropped 4 bases and J dropped 2; count of bases not matched to a gene: 5. The CDR3 is 15 amino acids. CDR1 SGHTA and CDR2 FQGTGA come from the germline V gene. The CDR3 spells CASSSGTSYTDTQYF. The CDR3 bases are TGTGCCAGCAGCTCGGGGACTAGTTACACAGATACGCAGTATTTT.

This clone was counted a few times. The J gene is TRBJ1-5, the V gene TRBV6-6; D remains unclear. V was pared by 2 bases and J by 7 bases, with 12 bases between. Per germline, CDR1 MNHNY and CDR2 SVGAGI (reference sequence). The CDR3 has 14 amino acids. The CDR3 DNA is TGTGCCAGCAGTTACCCCGGGGTGGTACAGCCCCAGCATTTT. It encodes CASSYPGVVQPQHF.

This chain joins TRBV7-8 and TRBJ1-1; 8 bases align to TRBD1. The CDR3 spans 13 residues. Germline loops: CDR1 SGHVS, CDR2 FQNEAQ. V gave up 2 bases and J gave up 7 bases; unmatched junction bases: 3. The CDR3 DNA reads TGTGCCAGCAGCTTACAGGGGGCAGATGAAGCTTTCTTT. Its translation: CASSLQGADEAFF.

The chain recombines TRBV5-1 with TRBJ2-7; 7 bases agree with TRBD1. The length of the CDR3 is 16 residues. Trimming at V came to 3 bases and at J to 0 bases, leaving 9 bases not matched to a gene. Germline CDR1 SGHRS, CDR2 YFSETQ. CDR3 DNA sequence: TGCGCCAGCAGCTGGGAACCGACAGGGATCTCCTACGAGCAGTACTTC. Its protein is CASSWEPTGISYEQYF.

The V gene is TRBV28, the J gene TRBJ2-4; 9 bases match TRBD1. V gave up 7 bases and J gave up 0 bases; unmatched junction bases: 10. Germline CDR1 MDHEN, CDR2 SYDVKM. The CDR3 is 17 amino acids. The CDR3 protein is CASTPDRGKIAKNIQYF. DNA of the CDR3: TGTGCCAGCACCCCCGACAGGGGGAAGATAGCCAAAAACATTCAGTACTTC. The full variable domain, in which reference TRBV28 and TRBJ2-4 provide the parts outside the CDR3, is DVKVTQSSRYLVKRTGEKVFLECVQDMDHENMFWYRQDPGLGLRLIYFSYDVKMKEKGDIPEGYSVSREKKERFSLILESASTNQTSMYLCASTPDRGKIAKNIQYFGAGTRLSVL.

The chain employs TRBV28 and TRBJ2-7; D is possibly TRBD1 (6 bases). The CDR3 sequence is 11 residues long. V was cut by 5 bases and J by 10 bases, with 12 bases left in between. The germline gives CDR1 MDHEN, CDR2 SYDVKM. CDR3 coding DNA: TGTGCCAGCAGTGTTAACAGGGCCCAGTACTTC. This translates into CASSVNRAQYF.

The chain is built from TRBV6-4 and TRBJ1-2, with D perhaps matching TRBD1 (6 bases). Trimming took off 11 bases at V and 2 bases at J, with 15 bases between the two ends. Germline assignment: CDR1 MRHNA and CDR2 SNTAGT. This CDR3 contains 13 residues. CDR3 sequence reads: CACGQWGNYGYTF. CDR3 bases: TGTGCCTGTGGACAGTGGGGCAACTATGGCTACACCTTC.

V gene TRBV10-3 combines with J gene TRBJ1-5; D may be TRBD1 (5 bases). The CDR3 has 14 residues. CDR1 ENHRY and CDR2 SYGVKD come from the germline V gene. V gave up 3 bases and J gave up 9 bases, with 15 bases separating them. The DNA for the CDR3 is TGTGCCATCAGTGATGGAGGGGCCCGTCGGCCCCAGCATTTT. It translates to CAISDGGARRPQHF.

V usage is TRBV5-4 and J usage is TRBJ2-7; the D gene is possibly TRBD1 (6 bases). The CDR3 sequence is 14 residues long. The V gene's germline CDR1 is SGHNT and CDR2 YYREEE (reference sequence). V was pared by 0 bases and J by 3 bases, with 10 bases between. The CDR3 loop is CASSLDRVGYEQYF. CDR3 sequence (DNA): TGTGCCAGCAGCTTGGACAGGGTGGGCTACGAGCAGTACTTC.

The chain is built from TRBV20-1 and TRBJ1-1; no clear D. Germline assignment: CDR1 DFQATT and CDR2 SNEGSKA (reference sequence). There are 11 residues in the CDR3. V was trimmed by 6 bases and J by 0 bases, leaving 5 bases between them. The CDR3 DNA is TGCAGTGCGGAGCTGAACACTGAAGCTTTCTTT. The encoded protein is CSAELNTEAFF.

This sequence joins TRBV2 and TRBJ1-4; 7 positions agree with TRBD1. There are 14 residues in the CDR3. Per germline, CDR1 SNHLY and CDR2 FYNNEI. V shed 6 bases and J 4 bases; nucleotides not matched to a gene: 5. The CDR3, as DNA: TGTGCCAGCAGGGGGACAGCCATTAATGAAAAACTGTTTTTT. Encoded protein: CASRGTAINEKLFF.

CDR3 residues: CATSDAGTGATEAFF. The CDR3 DNA is TGTGCCACCAGTGATGCCGGGACAGGGGCCACTGAAGCTTTCTTT. This sequence joins TRBV24-1 and TRBJ1-1; TRBD1 matches at 10 bases. Unmatched junction bases numbered 4, after V lost 3 bases and J lost 4 bases. CDR3 length: 15 residues. Germline V gene lookup returns CDR1 KGHDR and CDR2 SFDVKD.

V and J are TRBV3-1 (or the pseudogene TRBV3-2) and TRBJ2-3; 7 bases map to TRBD1. The V segment lost 4 bases and the J segment 2 bases; nucleotides outside the gene matches: 3. CDR3 length: 14 residues. Germline V gives CDR1 LGHDT, CDR2 YNNKEL (reference sequence). The DNA for the CDR3 is TGTGCCAGCAGCCCTGGACAGGCCACAGATACGCAGTATTTT. This codes for CASSPGQATDTQYF.

The chain couples TRBV10-2 to TRBJ1-1, with TRBD1 matching 7 bases. The V gene's germline CDR1 is WSHSY and CDR2 SAAADI. CDR3 length: 15 residues. J was trimmed by 2 bases and V by 6 bases; bases with no gene match: 9. CDR3 coding DNA: TGCGCCAGCAGACCATCCACAGGGGTCAACACTGAAGCTTTCTTT. It is translated as CASRPSTGVNTEAFF.

This sequence joins TRBV10-2 and TRBJ2-2, with D tentatively TRBD2 (6 bases). Per the germline V gene, CDR1 is WSHSY and CDR2 is SAAADI. CDR3 length: 13 residues. The germline V and J ends were trimmed by 8 bases and 5 bases, with 12 bases remaining between them. The CDR3 DNA reads TGCGCCAGCGTTTACGGGAGAACCGGGGAGCTGTTTTTT. Protein product: CASVYGRTGELFF.

This chain connects TRBV9 to TRBJ2-5, with D possibly being TRBD2 (6 bases). Deletions cut 3 bases from V and 5 bases from J, with 17 bases between. This CDR3 spans 15 amino acids. CDR1 and CDR2 from the germline V gene are SGDLS and YYNGEE. CDR3 sequence: CASSALTGDGETQYF. As DNA, the CDR3 is TGTGCCAGCAGCGCCCTCACGGGGGACGGGGAGACCCAGTACTTC.

This clone showed up many times. The sample carries other DNA sequences with the same CDR3. The gene calls are TRBV28 and TRBJ2-3, with 7 bases fitting TRBD2. The CDR3 has 15 amino acids. The V and J ends lost 2 bases and 2 bases, in that order; junction bases with no gene match: 4. CDR1 is MDHEN, CDR2 SYDVKM, per germline. CDR3 DNA sequence: TGTGCCAGCAGTTTACCTAGCGGCCTCACAGATACGCAGTATTTT. Translation gives CASSLPSGLTDTQYF.

The V gene is TRBV19, the J gene TRBJ2-3; D perhaps matches TRBD1 (6 bases). The germline V and J ends were trimmed by 6 bases and 3 bases, with 13 bases remaining between them. This CDR3 contains 14 residues. CDR1 LNHDA and CDR2 SQIVND come from the germline V gene (reference sequence). The CDR3 DNA reads as TGTGCCAGTAGACCGGCAGGGGAAACAGATACGCAGTATTTT. Its translation is CASRPAGETDTQYF.

The V call is TRBV7-9, the J call TRBJ1-2, with D possibly being TRBD1 (6 bases). V dropped 5 bases and J dropped 6 bases, with 22 bases sitting between them. The germline gives CDR1 SEHNR, CDR2 FQNEAQ (reference sequence). This CDR3 comprises 16 residues. CDR3 loop: CASSTQGREVIDGYTF. For the CDR3, the DNA is TGTGCCAGCAGCACTCAGGGGAGGGAGGTTATTGATGGCTACACCTTC.

The genes are TRBV5-6 and TRBJ2-2, with D possibly TRBD1 on 6 matching bases. V was cut by 4 bases and J by 0 bases, with 13 bases left in between. The CDR3 is 16 residues long. Germline V CDR1 and CDR2: SGHDT, YYEEEE. In DNA, the CDR3 is TGTGCCAGCAGCCAGTTGGGGACAACGAACACCGGGGAGCTGTTTTTT. It translates to CASSQLGTTNTGELFF.

The rearrangement uses TRBV5-1 and TRBJ1-1; D is unresolved. V lost 5 bases, J lost 4 bases, and 18 bases lay in between. Germline CDR1 reads SGHRS; CDR2 reads YFSETQ. The CDR3 loop spans 15 amino acids. The CDR3 DNA reads as TGCGCCAGCAGAATCGATACAAGTAGCGGCACTGAAGCTTTCTTT. Its protein product is CASRIDTSSGTEAFF.

A remark on this clone: This specimen includes other DNA sequences encoding the same CDR3. The genes are TRBV19 and TRBJ2-3; 12 positions agree with TRBD2. The CDR3 sequence is 14 residues long. With V trimmed by 4 bases and J by 4 bases, 0 bases remained unmatched. CDR1 and CDR2 (germline): LNHDA, SQIVND (reference sequence). This CDR3 reads CASSTSGRADTQYF. CDR3 DNA sequence: TGTGCCAGTAGTACTAGCGGGAGGGCAGATACGCAGTATTTT.